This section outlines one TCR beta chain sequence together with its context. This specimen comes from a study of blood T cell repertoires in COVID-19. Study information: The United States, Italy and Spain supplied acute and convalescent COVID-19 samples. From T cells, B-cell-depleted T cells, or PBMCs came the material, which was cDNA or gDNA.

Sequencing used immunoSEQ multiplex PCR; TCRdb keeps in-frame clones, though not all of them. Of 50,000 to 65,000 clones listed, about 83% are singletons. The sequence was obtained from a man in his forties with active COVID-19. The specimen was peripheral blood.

The CDR3 loop is CASSEVGGALLLPDTQYF. The DNA of the CDR3 is TGTGCCAGCAGTGAAGTAGGAGGGGCGCTCCTCCTCCCAGATACGCAGTATTTT. This chain connects TRBV6-1 to TRBJ2-3, with D perhaps matching TRBD2 (6 bases). Germline CDR1 and CDR2: MNHNS and SASEGT. The ends were cut back, 1 base at V and 4 bases at J, with 21 bases in the middle. The CDR3 spans 18 residues.